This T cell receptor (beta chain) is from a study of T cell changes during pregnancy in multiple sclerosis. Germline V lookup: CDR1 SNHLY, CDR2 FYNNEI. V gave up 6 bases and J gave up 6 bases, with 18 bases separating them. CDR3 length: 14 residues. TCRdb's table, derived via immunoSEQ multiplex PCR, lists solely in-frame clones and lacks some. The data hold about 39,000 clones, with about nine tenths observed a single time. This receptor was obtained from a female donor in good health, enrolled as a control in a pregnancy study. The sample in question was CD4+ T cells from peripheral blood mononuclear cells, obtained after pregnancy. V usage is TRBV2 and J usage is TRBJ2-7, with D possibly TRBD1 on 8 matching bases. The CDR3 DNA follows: TGTGCCAGCAGGGTGACAGGGGAGGGGCTCGAGCAGTACTTC. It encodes CASRVTGEGLEQYF.